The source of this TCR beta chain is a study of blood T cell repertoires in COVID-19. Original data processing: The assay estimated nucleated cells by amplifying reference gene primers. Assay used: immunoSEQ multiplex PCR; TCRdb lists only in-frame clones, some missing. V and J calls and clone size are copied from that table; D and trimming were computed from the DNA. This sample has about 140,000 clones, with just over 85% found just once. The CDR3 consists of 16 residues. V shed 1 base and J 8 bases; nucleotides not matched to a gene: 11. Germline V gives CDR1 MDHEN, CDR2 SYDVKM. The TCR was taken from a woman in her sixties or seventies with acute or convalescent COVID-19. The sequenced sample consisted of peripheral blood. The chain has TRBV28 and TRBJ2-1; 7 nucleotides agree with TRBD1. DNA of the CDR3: TGTGCCAGCAGTTTATTCTCTGGGACAGCACTAGATGAGCAGTTCTTC. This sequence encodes CASSLFSGTALDEQFF.